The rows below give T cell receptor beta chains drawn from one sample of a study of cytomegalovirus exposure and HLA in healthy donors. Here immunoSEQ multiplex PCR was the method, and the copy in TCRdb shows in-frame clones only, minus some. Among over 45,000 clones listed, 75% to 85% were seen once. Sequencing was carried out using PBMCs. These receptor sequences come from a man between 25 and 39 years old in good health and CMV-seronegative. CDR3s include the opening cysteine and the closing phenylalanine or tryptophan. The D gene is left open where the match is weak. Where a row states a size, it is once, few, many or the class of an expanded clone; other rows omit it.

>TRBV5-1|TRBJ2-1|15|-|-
CASSPLGRDVDEQFF
TGCGCCAGCAGCCCCCTGGGCAGGGATGTGGATGAGCAGTTCTTC
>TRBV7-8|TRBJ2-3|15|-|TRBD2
CASSLERGSTDTQYF
TGTGCCAGCAGCTTAGAGCGGGGGAGTACAGATACGCAGTATTTT
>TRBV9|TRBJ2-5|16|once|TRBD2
CASSVGIAGGGETQYF
TGTGCCAGCAGCGTAGGGATAGCGGGAGGGGGGGAGACCCAGTACTTC
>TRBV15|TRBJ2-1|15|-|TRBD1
CATSRDRGSYNEQFF
TGTGCCACCAGCAGGGACAGGGGCTCCTACAATGAGCAGTTCTTC
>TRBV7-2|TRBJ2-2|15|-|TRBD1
CASSFGTGGLGELFF
TGTGCCAGCAGCTTCGGGACAGGGGGCCTCGGGGAGCTGTTTTTT
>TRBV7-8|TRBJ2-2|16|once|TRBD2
CASSLLAGADTGELFF
TGTGCCAGCAGCCTGTTAGCGGGAGCCGACACCGGGGAGCTGTTTTTT
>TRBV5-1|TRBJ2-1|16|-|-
CASSLGSGPTYNEQFF
TGCGCCAGCAGCTTGGGTTCGGGTCCCACCTACAATGAGCAGTTCTTC
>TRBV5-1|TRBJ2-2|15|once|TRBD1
CASSAGQGNTGELFF
TGCGCCAGCAGCGCCGGACAGGGTAACACCGGGGAGCTGTTTTTT
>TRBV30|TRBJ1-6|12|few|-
CAWSVGGPGYHF
TGTGCCTGGAGTGTAGGGGGACCCGGTTACCACTTT
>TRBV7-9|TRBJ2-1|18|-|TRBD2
CASSLPPRLATRSNEQFF
TGTGCCAGCAGCCTCCCACCGAGACTAGCGACGAGAAGTAATGAGCAGTTCTTC
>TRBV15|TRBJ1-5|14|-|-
CATSRARVYQPQHF
TGTGCCACCAGCAGAGCTAGAGTCTATCAGCCCCAGCATTTT
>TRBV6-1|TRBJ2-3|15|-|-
CASSEGLTSGSTQYF
TGTGCCAGCAGTGAAGGGTTGACTAGTGGTAGTACGCAGTATTTT
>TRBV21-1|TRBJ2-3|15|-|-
CASSSTQQCTDTQYF
TGTGCCAGCAGCTCCACCCAACAGTGCACAGATACGCAGTATTTT